The 10 T cell receptor beta chains below all came from one sample that was sequenced in a study of graft-versus-host responses after intestinal transplantation. Antigens for these TCRs are unknown. This table comes from immunoSEQ multiplex PCR, and its TCRdb copy is limited to in-frame clones, with some not included. The sample has around 84,000 clones, about four fifths seen once. This sample comprised unstimulated CD8+ T cells sorted from spleen or lymph node cells, obtained before intestinal transplant. The receptors were gathered from a human donor who received an intestinal transplant.

The chain uses TRBV7-9 and TRBJ2-7; 7 bases align to TRBD1. Germline loops: CDR1 SEHNR, CDR2 FQNEAQ (reference sequence). V lost 5 bases and J lost 3; bases outside the gene matches: 10. The CDR3 covers 15 residues. CDR3 amino acids: CASSNLGTADYEQYF. As DNA, the CDR3 is TGTGCCAGCAGCAACCTCGGGACAGCTGACTACGAGCAGTACTTC.

The rearrangement joins TRBV30 to TRBJ2-3; 8 nucleotides match TRBD1. Trimming took 4 bases from V and 6 from J; bases not matched to a gene: 6. The germline V gene encodes CDR1 GTSNPN and CDR2 SVGIG (reference sequence). This CDR3 spans 13 amino acids. In nucleotides, the CDR3 is TGTGCCTGGAAACACAGGGGGTGGGATACGCAGTATTTT. Translating gives CAWKHRGWDTQYF.

This clone was recorded only once. The chain joins TRBV14 to TRBJ2-5; D perhaps matches TRBD1 (6 bases). The J call may be wrong; the DNA end is better matched by TRBJ2-7. CDR3 length: 12 residues. Looked up from germline, CDR1 is SGHDN and CDR2 is FVKESK. CDR3 sequence (DNA): TGTGCCAGCAGCCAAACAGGGTACGAGCAGTACTTC. Translated: CASSQTGYEQYF.

This clone was detected once. This chain connects TRBV4-1 to TRBJ2-3; 8 positions agree with TRBD2. The CDR3 totals 15 residues. Trimming at V came to 1 base and at J to 6 bases, leaving 6 bases not matched to a gene. Per germline, CDR1 MGHRA and CDR2 YSYEKL. CDR3 region: CASSQVPGGPDTQYF. The CDR3 nucleotides read TGCGCCAGCAGCCAAGTTCCGGGAGGGCCCGATACGCAGTATTTT.

The V and J genes are TRBV6-6 and TRBJ2-7; no reliable D call. Trimming cost V 7 bases and J 2 bases, with 12 bases left between them. Per the germline V gene, CDR1 is MNHNY and CDR2 is SVGAGI (reference sequence). The CDR3 has 13 residues. CDR3 coding DNA: TGTGCCAGCAACCACCCCATGACCTACGAGCAGTACTTC. Translation: CASNHPMTYEQYF.

V is TRBV7-9 and J is TRBJ2-3; 8 bases align to TRBD1. V shed 5 bases, J shed 3 bases, and the junction held 4 bases outside the gene matches. Germline CDR1 is SEHNR and CDR2 is FQNEAQ (reference sequence). The CDR3 is 14 amino acids. CDR3 coding DNA: TGTGCCAGCAGCGAGACAGGGGTGACAGATACGCAGTATTTT. It is translated as CASSETGVTDTQYF.

The genes are TRBV29-1 and TRBJ2-2, with D tentatively TRBD1 (6 bases). V was pared by 3 bases and J by 3 bases, with 8 bases between. Germline values: CDR1 SQVTM, CDR2 ANQGSEA. CDR3 length: 13 amino acids. CDR3: CSVEAGDTGELFF. The CDR3 DNA follows: TGCAGCGTTGAGGCAGGGGACACCGGGGAGCTGTTTTTT.

The chain recombines TRBV6-5 with TRBJ2-1, with unresolved D. V was cut by 5 bases and J by 5 bases, with 10 bases left in between. This CDR3 comprises 13 residues. Looked up from germline, CDR1 is MNHEY and CDR2 is SVGAGI. CDR3 nucleotides: TGTGCCAGCAGTCCAATTAACAACAATGAGCAGTTCTTC. This encodes CASSPINNNEQFF.

This rearrangement joins TRBV4-1 to TRBJ2-2, with D perhaps TRBD2 (6 bases). Germline values: CDR1 MGHRA, CDR2 YSYEKL. Between the trimmed V and J ends, which lost 0 bases and 7 bases, there was a span of 12 bases. The length of the CDR3 is 15 residues. The CDR3 protein is CASSQDRGFYGELFF. DNA for the CDR3: TGCGCCAGCAGCCAAGATCGGGGGTTCTACGGGGAGCTGTTTTTT.

The rearrangement links TRBV5-5 to TRBJ2-3, with 7 bases matching TRBD1. The CDR3 consists of 15 residues. J lost 4 bases, V lost 1 base, and 6 bases had no gene match. Germline V gene lookup returns CDR1 SGHKS and CDR2 YYEKEE (reference sequence). For the CDR3, the DNA is TGTGCCAGCAGCTTGCCCCTAGGACAGGCAGATACGCAGTATTTT. Translated, it gives CASSLPLGQADTQYF.